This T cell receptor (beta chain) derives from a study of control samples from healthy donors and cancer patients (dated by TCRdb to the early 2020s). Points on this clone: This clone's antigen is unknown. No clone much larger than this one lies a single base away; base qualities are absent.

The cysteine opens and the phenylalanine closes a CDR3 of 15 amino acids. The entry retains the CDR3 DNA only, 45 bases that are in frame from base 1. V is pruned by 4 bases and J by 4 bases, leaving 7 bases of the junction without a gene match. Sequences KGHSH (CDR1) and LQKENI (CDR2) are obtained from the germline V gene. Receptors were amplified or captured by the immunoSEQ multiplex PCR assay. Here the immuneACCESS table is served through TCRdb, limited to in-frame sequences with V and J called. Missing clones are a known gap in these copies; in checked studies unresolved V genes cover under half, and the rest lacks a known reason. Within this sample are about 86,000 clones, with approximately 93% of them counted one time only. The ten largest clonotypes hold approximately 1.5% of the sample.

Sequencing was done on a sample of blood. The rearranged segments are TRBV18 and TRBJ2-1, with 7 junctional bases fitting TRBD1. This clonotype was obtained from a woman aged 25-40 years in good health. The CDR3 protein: CASSLRTGSYNEQFF. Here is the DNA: TGTGCCAGCTCACTACGGACAGGAAGTTACAATGAGCAGTTCTTC.